This TCR beta chain was sequenced for a study of vaccination and CD4 T cells after COVID-19. Sequencing of cultured CD4+ T cell DNA used the Oncomine TCR Beta short-read assay. TCRdb re-derived calls from the PCR reads in MiXCR, one entry per CDR3 protein. The data contain fewer than 15,000 distinct CDR3 sequences, over 25% of them seen just once; the ten biggest clones take up more than 15%. Treatment described: roughly nine-day PBMC culture with coronavirus spike peptide pools or control peptides (ViraFEST assay). Per-well cultures of under 2.5 million PBMCs received 8 to 10 IU/ml IL-2 and around 10 ug/ml peptide pools. Trimming at V came to 5 bases and at J to 7 bases, leaving 6 bases not matched to a gene. The CDR3 has 14 residues. Germline V CDR1 and CDR2: LNHDA, SQIVND (reference sequence). This clonotype came up a few times. The antigen remains undetermined.

This chain joins TRBV19 and TRBJ1-5, with TRBD1 matching over 9 bases. The sequenced sample was cultured CD4+ T cells from blood. This TCR came from a human donor with COVID-19. The CDR3 region is CASSVTGGGQPQHF. The CDR3 region has the DNA TGTGCCAGTAGTGTGACAGGGGGAGGACAGCCCCAGCATTTT.